The 17 T cell receptor beta chains below were found in one sample sequenced in a study of a mutant IDH1 vaccine in newly diagnosed glioma (dated by TCRdb to the early 2020s). Library preparation used the immunoSEQ multiplex PCR assay. TCRdb obtained this table from immuneACCESS and retained in-frame rearrangements with V and J assigned. These tables miss some clones; where compared with another copy, unresolved V genes account for less than half of the shortfall, and the remainder is unexplained. The sample yields 55,000 or so clones; 90% to 95% were counted once. Clones ranked in the top ten supply over 2% of the sample. Reading the label with the study, this specimen's time point is: week 11, during vaccination. Each vaccine dose was 300 ug of a 20-mer mutant IDH1 peptide in Montanide, given subcutaneously with topical imiquimod. Their specific antigens are unknown. The sample was PBMCs, taken from a glioma patient whose treatment included an IDH1 peptide vaccine. The receptors were gathered from a man in his fifties or sixties with glioma.

This CDR3 reads CASSVARGLQETQYF. The CDR3, as DNA: TGTGCCAGCAGCGTAGCCAGGGGCCTCCAAGAGACCCAGTACTTC. The chain has TRBV9 and TRBJ2-5, with D possibly TRBD1 on 6 matching bases. This CDR3 contains 15 residues. The germline CDR1 and CDR2 sequences are SGDLS and YYNGEE. V was trimmed by 0 bases and J by 1 base, leaving 10 bases between them.

The gene calls are TRBV4-3 and TRBJ2-7, with 11 bases matching TRBD1. In germline, CDR1 is LGHNA, CDR2 YSLEER. The CDR3 totals 15 residues. V shed 4 bases, J shed 5 bases, and the junction held 7 bases outside the gene matches. Written as DNA, the CDR3 is TGCGCCAGCAGCCCCACCCGGACAGGGGGCGACGAGCAGTACTTC. Translation gives CASSPTRTGGDEQYF.

Within the sample, this clone is medium-sized. The chain carries TRBV7-9 and TRBJ1-2; D perhaps matches TRBD1 (5 bases). Germline assignment: CDR1 SEHNR and CDR2 FQNEAQ (reference sequence). The CDR3 has 14 residues. The V end was cut by 1 base, the J end by 8 bases, with 14 bases between. DNA for the CDR3: TGTGCCAGCAGCTTAGGTCGGGGGATGCGGGGCTACACCTTC. It codes for CASSLGRGMRGYTF.

The gene calls are TRBV4-2 and TRBJ2-4, with a tentative D call TRBD1 (6 bases). CDR3 length: 17 amino acids. CDR1 is LGHNA and CDR2 is YNFKEQ in the germline V gene. The V end lost 1 base, the J end lost 3 bases, and 16 bases lay between the germline ends. The CDR3 spells CASSQAGAGVGKNIQYF. CDR3 nucleotides: TGTGCCAGCAGCCAAGCGGGTGCAGGGGTTGGCAAAAACATTCAGTACTTC.

The chain is built from TRBV5-5 and TRBJ1-1; no clear D. This CDR3 has 12 amino acids. Germline lookup yields CDR1 SGHKS and CDR2 YYEKEE (reference sequence). Trimming removed 7 bases from V and 5 bases from J, with 12 bases in between. DNA for the CDR3: TGTGCCAGCGGGTCGGGGATGACTGAAGCTTTCTTT. Protein: CASGSGMTEAFF.

This chain joins TRBV9 and TRBJ1-4; 10 nucleotides match TRBD1. CDR3 length: 16 amino acids. Per the germline V gene, CDR1 is SGDLS and CDR2 is YYNGEE. V lost 2 bases and J lost 8; bases outside the gene matches: 9. In DNA form, the CDR3 reads TGTGCCAGCAGCGTGGGAGGGGGGACAGGGGCCGAAAAACTGTTTTTT. It codes for CASSVGGGTGAEKLFF.

CDR3 bases: TGCGCCAGCAGCCAAATAGCCGGGACGGAAGCTTTCTTT. Protein sequence: CASSQIAGTEAFF. The gene calls are TRBV4-3 and TRBJ1-1; perhaps TRBD1 as D (5 bases). Germline-derived CDR1 and CDR2 are LGHNA and YSLEER. The CDR3 is made up of 13 amino acids. V lost 2 bases and J 8 bases, leaving 12 bases between the germline ends.

The sample holds a few counts of this clone. V gene TRBV9 combines with J gene TRBJ1-6, with D unclear. CDR1 SGDLS and CDR2 YYNGEE come from the germline V gene. V gave up 3 bases and J gave up 9 bases, with 10 bases separating them. The CDR3 loop spans 13 amino acids. The CDR3 loop reads CASSARHGSPLHF. For the CDR3, the DNA is TGTGCCAGCAGCGCCCGACACGGTTCACCCCTCCACTTT.

The chain employs TRBV14 and TRBJ2-7; possibly TRBD2 for D (5 bases). CDR1 is SGHDN, CDR2 FVKESK, per germline. CDR3 size: 14 residues. V dropped 4 bases and J dropped 2 bases, with 12 bases sitting between them. The CDR3 coding sequence is TGTGCCAGCAGCCCGGACTGGCTTGCCTACGAGCAGTACTTC. The encoded protein is CASSPDWLAYEQYF.

The gene calls are TRBV28 and TRBJ1-1; the D gene is possibly TRBD1 (6 bases). The CDR3 sequence is 16 residues long. Trimming removed 6 bases at V and 1 base at J, with 18 bases between. Germline-derived CDR1 and CDR2 are MDHEN and SYDVKM. CDR3 nucleotides: TGTGCCAGCAGCCCCCAACCGCCCAGGGGGAACACTGAAGCTTTCTTT. The encoded protein is CASSPQPPRGNTEAFF.

The chain uses TRBV28 and TRBJ1-2; no clear D. In germline, CDR1 is MDHEN, CDR2 SYDVKM. The CDR3 runs 14 residues. Trimming shortened V by 2 bases and J by 5 bases, and 12 bases separated the two germline ends. CDR3 in DNA: TGTGCCAGCAGTTTAGAAGGCGGATTATATGGCTACACCTTC. As protein: CASSLEGGLYGYTF.

Of note for this clone: At one end, the junction sequence differs from germline, possibly due to a read error. The chain has TRBV28 and TRBJ1-5; the match to TRBD1 covers 7 bases. CDR3 length equals 15 residues. CDR1 is MDHEN, CDR2 SYDVKM, per germline. The CDR3 coding sequence is TGTGCCAGCAGTTTGACCGGGACAGCCAATCAACCCCAGCATTTT. This sequence encodes CASSLTGTANQPQHF.

This clone was counted a single time. This chain connects TRBV19 to TRBJ1-1, with D unresolved. CDR3 length: 14 residues. Trimming took 5 bases from V and 1 from J, leaving 11 bases between them. Germline CDR1 reads LNHDA; CDR2 reads SQIVND (reference sequence). CDR3 nucleotide sequence: TGTGCCAGTAGTGACCGAGGTGAGAACACTGAAGCTTTCTTT. It specifies CASSDRGENTEAFF.

This rearrangement joins TRBV4-3 to TRBJ2-2; D gene uncertain. CDR1 is LGHNA and CDR2 is YSLEER in the germline V gene. This CDR3 is 15 amino acids long. V dropped 0 bases and J dropped 7 bases, with 12 bases sitting between them. The DNA for the CDR3 is TGCGCCAGCAGCCAAGACCCCCGGGCTGGCGGGGAGCTGTTTTTT. It yields the protein CASSQDPRAGGELFF.

The rearrangement uses TRBV6-1 and TRBJ2-7, with D possibly TRBD2 on 7 matching bases. V was cut by 6 bases and J by 4 bases, with 16 bases left in between. The CDR3 length is 14 residues. The V gene's germline CDR1 is MNHNS and CDR2 SASEGT. The CDR3 nucleotides are TGTGCCAGCAGCGACCGGGGGGCGGTTTACGAGCAGTACTTC. Protein sequence: CASSDRGAVYEQYF.

This chain links TRBV29-1 with TRBJ2-7; TRBD1 agrees at 9 bases. There are 15 residues in the CDR3. Trimming took 4 bases from V and 6 from J; bases not matched to a gene: 13. Germline V gene sequence: CDR1 SQVTM, CDR2 ANQGSEA. CDR3 amino acids: CSVGTTGTGSGEQYF. Here the CDR3 DNA reads TGCAGCGTTGGAACCACCGGGACAGGGTCAGGCGAGCAGTACTTC.

V is TRBV6-5 and J is TRBJ2-2; possibly TRBD1 for D (6 bases). CDR3 size: 16 residues. Between the trimmed V and J ends, which lost 2 bases and 1 base, there was a span of 11 bases. Germline V gene data show CDR1 as MNHEY and CDR2 as SVGAGI. DNA of the CDR3: TGTGCCAGCAGTTACCAGGGGAACTTGAACACCGGGGAGCTGTTTTTT. Translating gives CASSYQGNLNTGELFF.